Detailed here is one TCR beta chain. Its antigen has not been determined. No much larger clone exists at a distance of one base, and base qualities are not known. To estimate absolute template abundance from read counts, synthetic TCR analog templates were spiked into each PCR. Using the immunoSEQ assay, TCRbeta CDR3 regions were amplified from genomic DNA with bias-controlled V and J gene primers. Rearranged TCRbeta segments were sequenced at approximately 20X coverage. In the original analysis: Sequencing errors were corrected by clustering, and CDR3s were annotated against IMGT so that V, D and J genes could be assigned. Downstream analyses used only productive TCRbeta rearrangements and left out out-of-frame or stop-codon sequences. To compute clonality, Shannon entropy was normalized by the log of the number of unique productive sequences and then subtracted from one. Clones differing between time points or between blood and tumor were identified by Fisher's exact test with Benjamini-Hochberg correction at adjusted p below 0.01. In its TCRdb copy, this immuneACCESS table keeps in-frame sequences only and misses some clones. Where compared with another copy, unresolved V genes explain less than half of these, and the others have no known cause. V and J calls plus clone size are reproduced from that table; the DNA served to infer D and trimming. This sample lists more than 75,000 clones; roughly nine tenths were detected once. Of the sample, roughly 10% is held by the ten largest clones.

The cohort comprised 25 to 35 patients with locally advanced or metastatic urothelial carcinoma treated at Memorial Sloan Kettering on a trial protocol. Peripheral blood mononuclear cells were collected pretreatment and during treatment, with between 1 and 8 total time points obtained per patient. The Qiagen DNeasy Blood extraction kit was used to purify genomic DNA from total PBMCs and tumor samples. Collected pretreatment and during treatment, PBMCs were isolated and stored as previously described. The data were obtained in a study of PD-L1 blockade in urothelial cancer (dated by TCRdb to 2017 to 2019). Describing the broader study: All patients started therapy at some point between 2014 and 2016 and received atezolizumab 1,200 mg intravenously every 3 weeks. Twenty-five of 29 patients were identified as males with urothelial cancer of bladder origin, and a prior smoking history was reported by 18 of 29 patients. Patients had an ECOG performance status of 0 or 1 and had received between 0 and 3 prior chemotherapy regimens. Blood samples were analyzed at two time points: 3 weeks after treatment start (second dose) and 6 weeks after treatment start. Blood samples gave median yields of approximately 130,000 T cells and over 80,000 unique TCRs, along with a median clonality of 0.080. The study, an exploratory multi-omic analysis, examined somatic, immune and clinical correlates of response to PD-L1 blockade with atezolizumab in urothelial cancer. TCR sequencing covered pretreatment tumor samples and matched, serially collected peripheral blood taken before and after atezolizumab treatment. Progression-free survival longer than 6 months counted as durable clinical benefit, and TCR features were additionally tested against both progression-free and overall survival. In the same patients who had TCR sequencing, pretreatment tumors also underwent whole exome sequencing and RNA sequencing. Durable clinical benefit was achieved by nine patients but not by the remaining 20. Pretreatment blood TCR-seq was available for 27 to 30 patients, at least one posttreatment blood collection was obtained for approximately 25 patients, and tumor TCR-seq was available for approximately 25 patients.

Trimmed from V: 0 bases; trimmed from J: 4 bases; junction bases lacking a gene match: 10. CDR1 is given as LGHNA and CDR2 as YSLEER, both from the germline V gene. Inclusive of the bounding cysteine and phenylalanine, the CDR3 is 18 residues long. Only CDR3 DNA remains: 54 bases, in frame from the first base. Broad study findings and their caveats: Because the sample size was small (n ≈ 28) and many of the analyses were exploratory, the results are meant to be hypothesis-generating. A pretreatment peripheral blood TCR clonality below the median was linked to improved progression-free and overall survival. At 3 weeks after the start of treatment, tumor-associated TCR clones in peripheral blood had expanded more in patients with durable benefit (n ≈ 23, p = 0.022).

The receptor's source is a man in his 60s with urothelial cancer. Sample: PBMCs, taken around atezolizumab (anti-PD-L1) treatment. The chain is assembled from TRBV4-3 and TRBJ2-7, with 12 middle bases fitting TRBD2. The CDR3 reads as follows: CASSQDAPASGGGYEQYF. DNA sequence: TGCGCCAGCAGCCAAGATGCTCCGGCTAGCGGGGGGGGGTACGAGCAGTACTTC.